One and the same sample provided the 7 T cell receptor beta chains below, sequenced in a study of beta chain features in type 1 diabetes (dated by TCRdb to 2017 to 2018). The library was obtained by the immunoSEQ multiplex PCR assay. All of the isolated RNA was reverse transcribed with the High Capacity cDNA Reverse Transcription Kit, so expressed TCRB transcripts were sequenced. What TCRdb holds here is the immuneACCESS table cut down to in-frame rearrangements. Part of the clones is not present; checked against another copy, under half of the missing clones reflect an unresolved V gene, and the others are unexplained. The sample data list about 410,000 clones, and around 14% of these were observed just once. Together, the top ten hold less than 0.04% of the sample. Sequenced: naive CD4+ T cells from blood. Sample cell subset or site, as interpreted from the label and publication: true naive CD4+ T cells. These receptors were obtained from a man under 40 in good health.

This clone was observed a handful of times. The chain has TRBV7-9 and TRBJ1-1; no reliable D call. Germline CDR1 and CDR2: SEHNR and FQNEAQ (reference sequence). CDR3 size: 12 residues. V was shortened by 3 bases and J by 8 bases, with 10 bases between the two germline ends. CDR3 loop: CASSFTLREAFF. The CDR3 DNA sequence: TGTGCCAGCAGCTTCACATTGCGGGAAGCTTTCTTT.

In this sample, this clone turned up a few times. This sequence joins TRBV30 and TRBJ1-2, with TRBD1 as a possible D gene (5 bases). Trimming pared 1 base from V and 8 bases from J, leaving 11 bases between. Germline V lookup: CDR1 GTSNPN, CDR2 SVGIG (reference sequence). The CDR3 totals 12 residues. The CDR3 region is CAWSEQGDGYTF. CDR3 sequence (DNA): TGTGCCTGGAGTGAGCAGGGCGACGGCTACACCTTC. The full variable domain, in which reference TRBV30 and TRBJ1-2 provide the parts outside the CDR3, is SQTIHQWPATLVQPVGSPLSLECTVEGTSNPNLYWYRQAAGRGLQLLFYSVGIGQISSEVPQNLSASRPQDRQFILSSKKLLLSDSGFYLCAWSEQGDGYTFGSGTRLTVV.

This clone has at least ten counts. The chain uses TRBV10-3 and TRBJ1-4, with D unclear. V was cut by 2 bases and J by 7 bases, with 5 bases left in between. Germline V gene sequence: CDR1 ENHRY, CDR2 SYGVKD. This CDR3 contains 12 residues. CDR3 amino acids: CAISETGEKLFF. In nucleotides, the CDR3 is TGTGCCATCAGTGAGACCGGTGAAAAACTGTTTTTT.

This chain connects TRBV7-8 to TRBJ1-2; no firm D call. CDR3 size: 13 residues. V lost 5 bases to trimming and J lost 8 bases, with 15 bases between them. Germline CDR1 and CDR2: SGHVS and FQNEAQ. This CDR3 reads CASSEALPAGYTF. CDR3 coding DNA: TGTGCCAGCAGCGAGGCGCTTCCCGCGGGCTACACCTTC.

The chain joins TRBV10-3 to TRBJ1-6; perhaps TRBD1 as D (6 bases). Looked up from germline, CDR1 is ENHRY and CDR2 is SYGVKD. Deletions cut 3 bases from V and 16 bases from J, with 10 bases between. This CDR3 comprises 11 residues. This CDR3 is CAISDGQPLHF. The CDR3 DNA follows: TGTGCCATCAGTGATGGACAGCCTCTCCACTTT.

This chain connects TRBV2 to TRBJ1-1, with unresolved D. With 3 bases removed from V and 2 bases from J, the gap between germline ends came to 7 bases. The CDR3 sequence is 13 residues long. The germline V gene encodes CDR1 SNHLY and CDR2 FYNNEI. Here the CDR3 reads CASSDQANTEAFF. The CDR3 DNA is TGTGCCAGCAGTGACCAAGCTAACACTGAAGCTTTCTTT.

This clone was observed a few times. The chain joins TRBV5-4 to TRBJ2-7; possible D gene TRBD1, 5 bases. The CDR3 has 14 amino acids. Germline V gene data show CDR1 as SGHNT and CDR2 as YYREEE (reference sequence). Deletions cut 4 bases from V and 2 bases from J, with 13 bases between. The chain's CDR3 is CASSIQGLTYEQYV. CDR3 nucleotide sequence: TGTGCCAGCAGCATCCAGGGATTAACCTACGAGCAGTACGTC.